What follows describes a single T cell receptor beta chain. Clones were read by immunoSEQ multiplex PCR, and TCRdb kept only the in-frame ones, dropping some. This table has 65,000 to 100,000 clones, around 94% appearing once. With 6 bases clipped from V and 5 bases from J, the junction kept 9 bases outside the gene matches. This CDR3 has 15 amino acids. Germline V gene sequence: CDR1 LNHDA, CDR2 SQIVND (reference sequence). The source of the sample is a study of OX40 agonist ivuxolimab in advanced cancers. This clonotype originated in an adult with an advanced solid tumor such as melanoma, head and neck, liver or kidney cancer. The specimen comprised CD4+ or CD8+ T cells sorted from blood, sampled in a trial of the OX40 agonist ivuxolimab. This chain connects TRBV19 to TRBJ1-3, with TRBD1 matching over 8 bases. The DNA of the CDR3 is TGTGCCAGTAGCCTCGGACAGGGAATACGAAACACCATATATTTT. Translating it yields CASSLGQGIRNTIYF.